The sample holds a few counts of the clone carrying this T cell receptor beta chain. The data belong to a study of T cells in Graves' hyperthyroidism and ophthalmopathy. The CDR3 regions of TCR beta were amplified from RNA transcripts. Primed by the HTBI set, a first-round RT-PCR was run on the TCR CDR3. Using its own MiXCR run on the multiplex PCR reads, TCRdb lists one record per CDR3 protein. The sample lists some 500,000 distinct CDR3 sequences; about 16% were seen once. The CDR3 consists of 14 residues. Germline CDR1 is MNHEY and CDR2 is SMNVEV (reference sequence). V was trimmed by 2 bases and J by 4 bases, leaving 12 bases between them.

The sequenced sample consisted of blood. The sequence was obtained from a woman aged 25 to 39 with Graves' ophthalmopathy. The chain has TRBV27 and TRBJ2-7; either TRBD1 or TRBD2 may fit D (5 bases each). The CDR3 reads CASSLQGREYEQYF. The CDR3 DNA sequence: TGTGCCAGCAGTTTACAGGGAAGGGAGTACGAGCAGTACTTC.